The TCR beta chain under discussion was sequenced for a study of T cell responses to AZD1222 COVID-19 vaccine. This clone showed up just once. The antigen is unknown. Additional DNA sequences in this sample encode the identical CDR3. Between the trimmed V and J ends, which lost 2 bases and 2 bases, there was a span of 1 base. This CDR3 spans 11 amino acids. Measured with immunoSEQ multiplex PCR; TCRdb has only the in-frame clones, and not every one. The table records over 120,000 clones, approximately 90% of them present only once. The study's findings and limits: Spike regions recognized by vaccine-associated CD4 TCRs spanned the protein, led by 160-218 and 743-854. Sampling that yielded the repertoires occurred only after the peak T cell response.

The sequenced sample was peripheral blood, obtained on day 0 of AZD1222 vaccination. The V call is TRBV12-3 or TRBV12-4, the J call TRBJ2-7; D call uncertain. The TCR originated in an adult in good health. CDR3 region: CASSLTYEQYF. The CDR3 nucleotides are TGTGCCAGCAGTTTAACCTACGAGCAGTACTTC.